The source of this TCR beta chain is a study of cytomegalovirus exposure and HLA in healthy donors (dated by TCRdb to the late 2010s). For the study in its entirety: An earlier analysis of approximately 640 of the donors reported approximately 270 Gb of sequence data and 100 million to 140 million unique TCR beta sequences from roughly 180 million T cells. Alongside the repertoire data, information on donor age, sex, ethnicity and CMV serostatus was compiled. A separate validation cohort of roughly 130 different subjects was used in addition to the approximately 670-subject first cohort. Every discovery cohort repertoire had been produced on one sequencing platform. To predict cytomegalovirus infection status, the study combined high-throughput TCR immunosequencing, statistical association of individual TCRs with disease status, and machine learning. Among over 350 genotyped donors of the cohort, an average of roughly 240,000 unique TCR beta nucleotide sequences were sequenced per donor, about a sixth of them non-productive. Because of strong linkage in the cohort, a few DR-DQ haplotypes were treated as single units for association and clustering. A later analysis re-examined previously published TCR beta repertoires from about 670 donors and added high-resolution HLA genotyping to investigate patterns of TCR occurrence. Typing coverage varied by locus: roughly 629-640 donors for A, B, C, DRB1 and DQB1; roughly 560 for DQA1; over 600 for DPA1; approximately 470 for DPB1. Roughly 300 gigabases of sequencing data and approximately 85 million unique TCR sequences were included in an early release covering roughly 600 HLA-typed donors. Of the approximately 370 genotyped donors, 75% to 85% were placed in the genetic ancestry cluster associated with self-reported Caucasian donors. The study profiled the T cell repertoires of under 850 subjects by immunosequencing and related them to cytomegalovirus serostatus. In a later genetic analysis, genome-wide SNP genotypes for about three fifths of the roughly 670 donors were used, and that subset was treated as a discovery cohort. The study aimed to test whether cataloging public T cell receptors could reveal signatures of past pathogen exposure. Rather than using new phenotypic data, the later analysis identified candidate immune exposures from TCR beta sequences and from how often those sequences occurred across donors. Class I and class II HLA loci were covered by the typing at four-digit resolution. In an earlier analysis of a few hundred of the donors, high-throughput TCR beta sequencing was used to judge whether each TCR beta V gene segment behaved as functional or pseudogenic. The study at large found these results: The classifier was reported to diagnose cytomegalovirus status with high specificity and sensitivity in both the original and validation cohorts. Compared with equally common non-associated chains, HLA-associated TCR beta chains in a later analysis were more clonally expanded and had lower generation probabilities. Assigning TCR associations to individual alleles was difficult when HLA alleles, especially DR and DQ, strongly co-occurred. Compared with the approximately 700-donor mean, donors in an Asian-associated ancestry cluster had fewer N-insertions in productive TCRs, according to a later genetic analysis. HLA typing was unavailable for some donors at each locus, so association tests used only the typed subset. The cohort was sequenced for TCR beta chains only, and without alpha or paired-chain data the features that could be detected were limited. The study gave a list of over 150 TCR beta chains associated with cytomegalovirus. CMV serostatus was the only immune exposure information available for the cohort. The earlier analysis of nearly 600 of the donors excluded about 16 rarely observed V segments, including chromosome 9 orphons, because counts were too low. Most TCR sequences were seen in very few donors, while some public TCRs were found in many individuals. Three of the identified cytomegalovirus-associated TCR beta chains were confirmed in vitro to be specific for cytomegalovirus antigens. Linkage disequilibrium might explain the correlated functional status among segregating V segments, but an unknown experimental factor could not be excluded. Specific HLA alleles were associated with 15,000 to 20,000 TCR beta sequences at a false discovery rate of 0.05 in a later analysis. Several of the top co-occurrence clusters appeared to be linked to parvovirus B19, influenza, CMV and Epstein-Barr virus, according to a later analysis. The authors suggested that the approach could potentially be extended to other disease states and immunological phenotypes. A group of highly shared sequence variants was considered likely to be a technical artifact of the sequencing pipeline. Presence/absence analyses assumed roughly uniform sequencing depth across donors, an assumption that may not hold. In a later genetic analysis, a missense DCLRE1C variant was associated with V-gene and J-gene trimming of TCR beta chains, and the association was replicated in an independent cohort. Because the 87-base-pair reads could not distinguish some IMGT-functional V segments, including TRBV6-2 and TRBV6-3, those segments were excluded. In a later analysis, the rate of TCR association differed among HLA loci, with DRB1 alleles having the most associated TCRs and HLA-C alleles having the fewest. A further reported finding was that TCR beta sequences accurately predicted the HLA-A and HLA-B alleles for most subjects in the first cohort. In an earlier analysis of roughly 560 of the donors, most TCR beta V segments were observed in productive rearrangements about 87% or about 30% of the time, broadly matching IMGT annotations. Most CMV-associated TCR beta chains appeared to be HLA-restricted in a later analysis, and the HLA associations seemed to be driven largely by CMV exposure.

The cohort comprised fewer than 700 healthy bone marrow donors. Cohort members were all nominally healthy when sampled, although unrecorded immune exposures were likely present. The donor was CMV seronegative and belonged to the group of 350 or so seronegative cohort members. A peripheral blood sample was provided by each donor, and peripheral blood mononuclear cells were used for TCR beta sequencing. The Qiagen DNeasy Blood Extraction Kit was used to extract genomic DNA from the blood cell samples. Comments on this clone: Its antigen remains undetermined. No much larger clonotype is one base removed from it; base qualities were not supplied.

The germline V end is reduced by 4 bases and the J end by 2 bases; junction bases left unmatched: 7. Per the germline V gene, SGHDT is the CDR1 and YYEEEE is the CDR2. From the cysteine through the phenylalanine, the CDR3 covers 16 amino acids. The retained sequence is limited to the CDR3, 48 bases, with the frame set at the first base. The library relied on the immunoSEQ multiplex PCR assay. The multiplex PCR relied on a mix of 60 forward primers for TCR Vbeta segments and 13 reverse primers for TCR Jbeta segments. The CDR3 region of rearranged TCR beta genes was amplified from genomic DNA with a multiplex PCR assay. Amplified TCR beta libraries were sequenced as 87-base-pair reads on the Illumina HiSeq System. Under the source paper's analysis protocol: In a later analysis, roughly 80 million unique TCR beta chains were counted across the 650 to 700 repertoires, and roughly 10 million of these chains were shared by at least two donors. To remove PCR and sequencing errors, raw reads were error-corrected and collapsed into unique sequences using a nearest-neighbor algorithm that merged closely related sequences. CDR3 sequences were aligned to IMGT reference sequences to assign V, D and J gene segments. For a sequence to be retained, a match of at least six nucleotides was required to both a V gene segment and a J gene segment. A rearrangement was called productive if the CDR3 had no stop codons and remained in frame with V and J, and every other rearrangement was called non-productive. CDR3 was defined by IMGT convention, running from the second conserved V-encoded cysteine to the conserved J-encoded phenylalanine. The earlier analysis of more than 450 of the donors excluded sequences that lacked an unambiguous match to a single V gene segment. In an earlier analysis of around 600 of the donors, V segments were called functional above 56.7% productive rearrangements and were called segregating when the between-donor standard deviation exceeded 5%. To diagnose cytomegalovirus status from the catalog of TCR beta chain sequences, a statistical classification framework was built. In a later analysis, V and J genes were assigned by comparing TCR nucleotide sequences against IMGT/GENE-DB human TR gene sequences. Using the TCRdist pipeline, a later analysis assigned CDR3 sequences along with most-parsimonious VDJ recombination scenarios. A later analysis defined each TCR beta chain by its CDR3 amino acid sequence plus V-gene family, and excluded reads lacking a unique V-gene family. A later analysis removed 500 to 650 highly shared, low-generation-probability nucleotide sequences to deal with suspected cross-contamination and a sequencing artifact. For each public chain, a later analysis derived a clonal expansion index from normalized ranks of inferred template counts within each repertoire. In a later analysis, generation probabilities were computed using a VDJ recombination model fitted to out-of-frame rearrangements, and the results were checked against IGoR. A later analysis scored TCR-TCR, TCR-HLA and TCR-CMV co-occurrence with hypergeometric tests, applying a repertoire-size bias correction to TCR pairs. To estimate false discovery rates, a later analysis permuted the HLA or CMV assignments 20 times. A later analysis grouped co-occurring TCRs with DBSCAN, adding TCRdist sequence similarity when clustering within HLA-allele-positive subsets. Repertoires with fewer than 30,000 or more than 120,000 public chains, plus five repertoires with anomalous nucleotide sharing, were excluded from co-occurrence clustering. What TCRdb holds here is the immuneACCESS table cut down to in-frame rearrangements. Part of the clones is not present; checked against another copy, under half of the missing clones reflect an unresolved V gene, and the others are unexplained. V, J and clone size derive from that table, while D and trimming were established from the DNA sequence. Within this sample are 100,000 to 150,000 clones, with around four fifths of them counted one time only. Around 3% of the sample is taken by the ten largest.

The sample comprised PBMCs. Recombination joined TRBV5-6 with TRBJ2-1; 9 bases in the middle match TRBD2. The sequence derives from a boy younger than 10 in good health and CMV-seronegative. The CDR3 protein is CASSPAAGGPYNEQFF. DNA sequence: TGTGCCAGCAGCCCTGCGGCGGGAGGGCCCTACAATGAGCAGTTCTTC.